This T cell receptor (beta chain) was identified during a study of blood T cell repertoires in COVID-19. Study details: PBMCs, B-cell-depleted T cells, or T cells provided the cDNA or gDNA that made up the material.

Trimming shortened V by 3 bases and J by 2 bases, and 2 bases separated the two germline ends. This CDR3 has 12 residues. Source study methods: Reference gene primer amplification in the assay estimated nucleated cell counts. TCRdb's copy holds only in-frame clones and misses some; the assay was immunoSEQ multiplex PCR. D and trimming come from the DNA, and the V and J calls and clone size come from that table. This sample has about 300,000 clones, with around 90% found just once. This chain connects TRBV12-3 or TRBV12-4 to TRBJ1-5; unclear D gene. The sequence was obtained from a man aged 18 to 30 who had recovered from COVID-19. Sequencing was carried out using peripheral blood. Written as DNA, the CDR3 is TGTGCCAGCAGTTTCGGCAATCAGCCCCAGCATTTT. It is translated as CASSFGNQPQHF.